Presented here are 23 T cell receptor beta chains from one specimen sequenced in a study of T cell repertoires in cytomegalovirus infection. TCRdb recomputed calls from the reads with MiXCR, one row per CDR3 protein. The sample has some 300,000 distinct CDR3 sequences; approximately 10% are singletons. Sequenced sample: PBMCs. These receptors were collected from a human donor in good health (CMV status not recorded). Some clones in this sample may be carry-over from other donors' samples.

Ten or more counts support this clonotype. This chain connects TRBV7-9 to TRBJ2-5; 8 positions agree with TRBD1. Germline CDR1 reads SEHNR; CDR2 reads FQNEAQ (reference sequence). CDR3 length equals 15 residues. The ends lost 4 bases at V and 5 bases at J; junction bases unmatched: 9. The CDR3 sequence: CASSWWQGAVETQYF. Written as DNA, the CDR3 is TGTGCCAGCAGCTGGTGGCAGGGGGCCGTGGAGACCCAGTACTTC.

This clonotype was counted ten times or more. CDR3 bases: TGTGCCAGCACCCTCCTAGCGTTGGGGGCCAACGTCCTGACTTTC. Protein product: CASTLLALGANVLTF. The chain links TRBV6-2 or TRBV6-3 to TRBJ2-6; D possibly corresponds to TRBD2 (6 bases). The CDR3 is 15 residues long. Trimming left V 7 bases short and J 4 bases short, with 14 bases between. CDR1 is MNHEY and CDR2 is SVGEGT in the germline V gene.

This clonotype was counted at least ten times. The chain uses TRBV7-9 and TRBJ1-2; D gene unclear. This CDR3 contains 14 residues. Looked up from germline, CDR1 is SEHNR and CDR2 is FQNEAQ (reference sequence). Trimming removed 6 bases from V and 4 bases from J, with 15 bases in between. The CDR3 here is CASSSQRLGYGYTF. The CDR3 DNA sequence: TGTGCCAGCAGTTCCCAGAGGCTCGGCTATGGCTACACCTTC.

This clonotype has ten or more counts. This chain links TRBV28 with TRBJ2-7; the D gene is possibly TRBD2 (5 bases). V was trimmed by 2 bases and J by 2 bases, leaving 7 bases between them. The length of the CDR3 is 13 residues. The germline gives CDR1 MDHEN, CDR2 SYDVKM. The CDR3 loop is CASSLPGTYEQYV. The DNA of the CDR3 is TGTGCCAGCAGTTTACCCGGGACCTACGAGCAGTACGTC.

Ten or more counts support this clonotype. The chain has TRBV28 and TRBJ2-1; the match to TRBD1 covers 11 bases. Germline trimming cut 4 bases from V and 5 bases from J; bases unmatched to any gene: 4. Germline V gives CDR1 MDHEN, CDR2 SYDVKM. The CDR3 loop spans 15 amino acids. CDR3 sequence (DNA): TGTGCCAGCAGTTCTCCGGGACAGGGGGACAATGAGCAGTTCTTC. Amino acid sequence: CASSSPGQGDNEQFF.

This clonotype was found a few times. The V and J genes are TRBV28 and TRBJ1-1; 8 bases fit TRBD1. Germline V gives CDR1 MDHEN, CDR2 SYDVKM. CDR3 length: 15 residues. The V and J ends lost 4 bases and 5 bases, in that order; junction bases with no gene match: 9. This CDR3 is CASSSLGQGWTEAFF. CDR3 sequence (DNA): TGTGCCAGCAGTTCCCTCGGACAGGGATGGACTGAAGCTTTCTTT.

This clonotype appeared many times. This chain links TRBV7-3 with TRBJ2-6; 7 bases are shared with TRBD1. V gave up 5 bases and J gave up 2 bases; unmatched junction bases: 3. CDR1 and CDR2 from the germline V gene are SGHTA and FQGTGA. The CDR3 is 15 residues long. CDR3 DNA sequence: TGTGCCAGCAGCAAAGACAGGGCTGGGGCCAACGTCCTGACTTTC. Protein product: CASSKDRAGANVLTF.

This clonotype has a count of ten or more. This chain joins TRBV7-8 and TRBJ2-3, with TRBD1 as a possible D gene (6 bases). CDR1 and CDR2 from the germline V gene are SGHVS and FQNEAQ. V lost 8 bases and J 2 bases, leaving 20 bases between the germline ends. CDR3 length equals 16 residues. The CDR3 region has the DNA TGTGCCAGCGGAAGGTCGGCTGGGGGCACCACAGATACGCAGTATTTT. Its translation: CASGRSAGGTTDTQYF.

This clonotype has a count of ten or more. The J gene is TRBJ1-1, the V gene TRBV5-6; D remains unclear. The germline V gene has CDR1 SGHDT and CDR2 YYEEEE. V dropped 2 bases and J dropped 11 bases, with 13 bases sitting between them. CDR3 length: 12 residues. As DNA, the CDR3 is TGTGCCAGCAGCTTCAGGTCACGGGCTGCTTTCTTT. The encoded protein is CASSFRSRAAFF.

This chain uses TRBV4-1 with TRBJ2-1; no reliable D call. The CDR3 has 13 residues. Germline CDR1 is MGHRA and CDR2 is YSYEKL. Trimming stripped 0 bases from V and 5 bases from J, with 5 bases between. In DNA, the CDR3 is TGCGCCAGCAGCCAAGAACAGAACAATGAGCAGTTCTTC. It specifies CASSQEQNNEQFF.

The gene calls are TRBV7-4 and TRBJ1-1; 7 bases line up with TRBD1. J lost 6 bases, V lost 7 bases, and 11 bases had no gene match. The germline V gene encodes CDR1 SGHVT and CDR2 SQSDAQ. This CDR3 is built from 14 residues. This CDR3 is CASNPKEGAAEAFF. The DNA for the CDR3 is TGTGCCAGCAACCCGAAGGAGGGGGCAGCTGAAGCTTTCTTT. The whole variable domain, filled in from reference TRBV7-4 and TRBJ1-1, reads GAGVSQSPRYKVAKRGRDVALRCDSISGHVTLYWYRQTLGQGSEVLTYSQSDAQRDKSGRPSGRFSAERPERSVSTLKIQRTEQGDSAVYLCASNPKEGAAEAFFGQGTRLTVV.

This clonotype was counted many times. The chain has TRBV28 and TRBJ1-1; D unresolved. CDR1 and CDR2 from the germline V gene are MDHEN and SYDVKM. CDR3 length equals 12 residues. Deletions cut 4 bases from V and 2 bases from J, with 5 bases between. CDR3 region: CASSSINTEAFF. In nucleotides, the CDR3 is TGTGCCAGCAGTTCGATAAACACTGAAGCTTTCTTT. The entire variable domain, with the rest obtained from reference TRBV28 and TRBJ1-1, is as follows: DVKVTQSSRYLVKRTGEKVFLECVQDMDHENMFWYRQDPGLGLRLIYFSYDVKMKEKGDIPEGYSVSREKKERFSLILESASTNQTSMYLCASSSINTEAFFGQGTRLTVV.

The table lists this clonotype with many counts. V usage is TRBV5-1 and J usage is TRBJ2-5, with TRBD1 identical over 7 bases. The CDR3 length is 16 residues. Germline CDR1 SGHRS, CDR2 YFSETQ. The V gene end was trimmed by 4 bases and the J gene end by 4 bases; junction bases not matched to a gene: 13. The CDR3 DNA sequence: TGCGCCAGCAGCAAGGGGACAGCCAGGACGAGAGAGACCCAGTACTTC. Translated: CASSKGTARTRETQYF.

This clonotype was recorded many times. This rearrangement joins TRBV15 to TRBJ2-5, with D perhaps matching TRBD2 (5 bases). CDR1 and CDR2 from the germline V gene are LNHNV and YYDKDF (reference sequence). Trimming removed 8 bases from V and 2 bases from J, with 12 bases in between. The CDR3 has 13 residues. The CDR3 DNA sequence: TGTGCCACCGAAACGAGCGGACAAGAGACCCAGTACTTC. It encodes CATETSGQETQYF.

This clonotype was recorded many times. This rearrangement joins TRBV28 to TRBJ2-1, with 8 bases that match TRBD2. CDR3 length equals 15 residues. Germline V gene data show CDR1 as MDHEN and CDR2 as SYDVKM. The junction had 8 bases not matched to a gene; V was cut back by 3 bases and J by 7 bases. The CDR3 coding sequence is TGTGCCAGCAGTTTTTCGGGGGGGATAGAAAATGAGCAGTTCTTC. It is translated as CASSFSGGIENEQFF.

This clonotype occurred many times. The rearrangement uses TRBV29-1 and TRBJ2-5, with TRBD1 identical over 8 bases. The germline gives CDR1 SQVTM, CDR2 ANQGSEA. The CDR3 covers 14 residues. V lost 4 bases, J lost 4 bases, and 8 bases stayed unmatched. The CDR3 sequence is CSVASTGVRETQYF. The CDR3 region has the DNA TGCAGCGTTGCCTCGACAGGGGTCCGAGAGACCCAGTACTTC.

Of note for this clonotype: The junction differs from germline at one of its ends, possibly a read error. The rearrangement links TRBV7-6 to TRBJ2-5; possibly TRBD2 for D (5 bases). The CDR3 has 15 residues. Germline assignment: CDR1 SGHVS and CDR2 FNYEAQ. The CDR3 DNA follows: TGTGCTAGCAGCTTGGGTAGGACTGCCCAAGAGACCCAGTACTTC. It encodes CASSLGRTAQETQYF.

This clonotype was recorded at least ten times. V usage is TRBV7-8 and J usage is TRBJ1-3; 7 bases are shared with TRBD1. Germline loops: CDR1 SGHVS, CDR2 FQNEAQ. The CDR3 contains 15 residues. Trimming took 0 bases from V and 4 from J; bases not matched to a gene: 3. The CDR3 DNA reads as TGTGCCAGCAGCTTAGCGGCAGGGGGGGGAAACACCATATATTTT. Translation: CASSLAAGGGNTIYF.

This clonotype was observed many times. The rearrangement links TRBV6-2 or TRBV6-3 to TRBJ2-1; D gene uncertain. The CDR3 is 15 amino acids. Trimming cost V 0 bases and J 5 bases, with 11 bases left between them. The germline V gene encodes CDR1 MNHEY and CDR2 SVGEGT. This chain's CDR3 is CASSYSTGVHNEQFF. CDR3 coding DNA: TGTGCCAGCAGTTACTCGACTGGGGTCCACAATGAGCAGTTCTTC.

This clonotype was counted at least ten times. The chain uses TRBV14 and TRBJ1-1, with D unclear. There are 13 residues in the CDR3. Looked up from germline, CDR1 is SGHDN and CDR2 is FVKESK. V shed 1 base and J shed 3 bases, with 6 bases lying between them. CDR3 residues: CASSQVLDTEAFF. The CDR3, as DNA: TGTGCCAGCAGCCAAGTGTTGGACACTGAAGCTTTCTTT.

In this sample, this clonotype turned up a few times. This chain joins TRBV6-6 and TRBJ2-7; the D gene is possibly TRBD1 (6 bases). This CDR3 has 14 residues. Germline assignment: CDR1 MNHNY and CDR2 SVGAGI (reference sequence). With 5 bases removed from V and 2 bases from J, the gap between germline ends came to 13 bases. The chain's CDR3 is CASSRLGHTYEQYV. The CDR3 bases are TGTGCCAGCAGTCGCCTGGGACATACCTACGAGCAGTACGTC.

This clonotype showed up many times. V usage is TRBV7-2 and J usage is TRBJ1-2; D not certain. The CDR3 spans 12 residues. Trimming shortened V by 1 base and J by 2 bases, and 2 bases separated the two germline ends. In germline, CDR1 is SGHTA, CDR2 FQGNSA. CDR3: CASSLDNYGYTF. Written as DNA, the CDR3 is TGTGCCAGCAGCTTAGACAACTATGGCTACACCTTC.

This clonotype was counted many times. The chain's CDR3 is CASSPGTFYEQYV. DNA for the CDR3: TGTGCCAGCAGCCCGGGGACATTCTACGAGCAGTACGTC. The chain uses TRBV11-2 and TRBJ2-7; D might be TRBD1 (6 bases). The length of the CDR3 is 13 residues. From germline, CDR1 is SGHAT and CDR2 FQNNGV. Trimming cost V 5 bases and J 3 bases, with 11 bases left between them.